These 18 T cell receptor beta chains share one sample of origin, sequenced in a study of identical twins. TCRdb re-analysed the 5' RACE reads in MiXCR, keeping a single row per CDR3 protein. In the table there are about 240,000 distinct CDR3 sequences, roughly 12% of which are singletons. The data also belong to a second study, concerning yellow fever vaccine responses in identical twins.

The sequencing sample was made of memory (CD45RO+) T cells sorted from blood. The receptors derive from a woman in her late teens or twenties in good health.

The chain employs TRBV19 and TRBJ2-7; a weak D match, TRBD1 (6 bases). Trimming left V 5 bases short and J 2 bases short, with 13 bases between. Germline V gene data show CDR1 as LNHDA and CDR2 as SQIVND (reference sequence). This CDR3 is 14 amino acids long. The CDR3 sequence is CASSFTPGAYEQYF. Written as DNA, the CDR3 is TGTGCCAGTAGTTTTACCCCAGGGGCCTACGAGCAGTACTTC.

This clonotype was found a few times. The CDR3 DNA follows: TGTGCCAGCAGCCAAGTGGACTACGAGCAGTACTTC. Its protein is CASSQVDYEQYF. The rearrangement joins TRBV4-2 to TRBJ2-7; D is undetermined. The CDR3 extends over 12 amino acids. The V and J ends lost 1 base and 3 bases respectively, with 4 bases between them. Germline V CDR1 and CDR2: LGHNA, YNFKEQ.

In this sample, this clonotype turned up once. The V gene is TRBV7-9, the J gene TRBJ2-2; 12 nucleotides align to TRBD2. Germline CDR1 is SEHNR and CDR2 is FQNEAQ (reference sequence). This CDR3 has 16 amino acids. The V gene end was trimmed by 4 bases and the J gene end by 5 bases; junction bases not matched to a gene: 5. CDR3 sequence: CASSSGTSGSTGELFF. The CDR3 DNA is TGTGCCAGCAGCTCCGGGACTAGCGGGTCAACCGGGGAGCTGTTTTTT.

This clonotype was found a few times. The genes are TRBV27 and TRBJ1-4, with unresolved D. Per the germline V gene, CDR1 is MNHEY and CDR2 is SMNVEV (reference sequence). V was trimmed by 6 bases and J by 3 bases, leaving 11 bases between them. The CDR3 loop spans 14 amino acids. The CDR3 spells CASRLPGANEKLFF. The CDR3 region has the DNA TGTGCCAGCAGACTCCCCGGGGCTAATGAAAAACTGTTTTTT.

This clonotype was counted ten times or more. The chain recombines TRBV4-3 with TRBJ2-5, with D possibly matching TRBD1 (6 bases). The V gene's germline CDR1 is LGHNA and CDR2 YSLEER. This CDR3 region has 15 residues. V lost 0 bases and J lost 2, with 10 bases in between. The CDR3 sequence is CASSQDWGLQETQYF. The CDR3 bases are TGCGCCAGCAGCCAAGACTGGGGGCTGCAAGAGACCCAGTACTTC.

In DNA, the CDR3 is TGCAGTGCTAGAACTCAGGGGGATTTTTACGAGCAGTACTTC. Amino acid sequence: CSARTQGDFYEQYF. The rearrangement uses TRBV20-1 and TRBJ2-7, with 7 bases identical to TRBD1. The CDR3 is 14 amino acids. The V gene end was trimmed by 2 bases and the J gene end by 4 bases; junction bases not matched to a gene: 8. Germline values: CDR1 DFQATT, CDR2 SNEGSKA (reference sequence).

This clonotype was picked up many times. The rearrangement uses TRBV3-1 and TRBJ1-5, with D hard to call. CDR1 is LGHDT and CDR2 is YNNKEL in the germline V gene (reference sequence). The CDR3 is made up of 13 amino acids. The V end lost 0 bases, the J end lost 15 bases, and 15 bases lay between the germline ends. CDR3 amino acids: CASSQESVSATHF. CDR3 in DNA: TGTGCCAGCAGCCAAGAGTCCGTTTCGGCGACGCATTTT.

The V and J genes are TRBV6-5 and TRBJ2-4; D gene ambiguous. V was trimmed by 0 bases and J by 9 bases, leaving 12 bases between them. Germline CDR1 reads MNHEY; CDR2 reads SVGAGI. This CDR3 region has 14 residues. The CDR3 nucleotides are TGTGCCAGCAGTTACTCGCAGGATTTGGGCATTCAGTACTTC. It codes for CASSYSQDLGIQYF.

This clonotype has only a few counts. The chain uses TRBV20-1 and TRBJ2-7; perhaps TRBD1 as D (5 bases). CDR3 length: 10 residues. Deletions cut 5 bases from V and 9 bases from J, with 11 bases between. Germline-derived CDR1 and CDR2 are DFQATT and SNEGSKA (reference sequence). The CDR3 region is CSAPGMRQYF. The CDR3 nucleotides read TGCAGTGCTCCAGGGATGAGGCAGTACTTC.

The gene calls are TRBV7-9 and TRBJ2-3; TRBD2 agrees at 10 bases. The CDR3 covers 17 residues. Per the germline V gene, CDR1 is SEHNR and CDR2 is FQNEAQ (reference sequence). J lost 0 bases, V lost 2 bases, and 5 bases had no gene match. The chain's CDR3 is CASSLLSGGSSTDTQYF. The CDR3 DNA is TGTGCCAGCAGCTTACTTAGCGGGGGGTCTAGCACAGATACGCAGTATTTT.

This clonotype was seen ten or more times. The chain recombines TRBV9 with TRBJ2-5; 10 bases align to TRBD2. Trimming took 4 bases from V and 0 from J; bases not matched to a gene: 9. Looked up from germline, CDR1 is SGDLS and CDR2 is YYNGEE. CDR3 length: 17 amino acids. CDR3: CASSPWTSGFNQETQYF. In DNA, the CDR3 is TGTGCCAGCAGCCCATGGACTAGCGGCTTTAACCAAGAGACCCAGTACTTC.

This clonotype was recorded many times. The chain uses TRBV20-1 and TRBJ2-3; the D is unclear. There are 11 residues in the CDR3. CDR1 DFQATT and CDR2 SNEGSKA come from the germline V gene (reference sequence). V was trimmed by 6 bases and J by 5 bases, leaving 9 bases between them. The CDR3 spells CSAGPGDTQYF. CDR3 bases: TGCAGTGCGGGTCCTGGAGATACGCAGTATTTT.

The chain combines TRBV12-5 with TRBJ2-1; D could derive from TRBD1 or TRBD2 (5 bases each). Trimming left V 6 bases short and J 10 bases short, with 19 bases between. Germline CDR1 and CDR2: LGHNT and FRNRAP. The CDR3 contains 14 residues. The CDR3 loop is CASGTYGRGGEQFF. The CDR3 DNA is TGTGCTAGTGGAACCTACGGACGGGGCGGCGAGCAGTTCTTC.

The chain has TRBV12-3 or TRBV12-4 and TRBJ2-7, with D possibly TRBD1 on 6 matching bases. V lost 3 bases and J lost 3, with 9 bases in between. The CDR3 is 13 amino acids. For the CDR3, the DNA is TGTGCCAGCAGTTTGGACAGCGGCTACGAGCAGTACTTC. Its protein product is CASSLDSGYEQYF.

Only a few counts were recorded for this clonotype. The genes are TRBV5-1 and TRBJ2-5; D is perhaps TRBD2 (6 bases). V was trimmed by 4 bases and J by 0 bases, leaving 13 bases between them. Germline loops: CDR1 SGHRS, CDR2 YFSETQ. The CDR3 extends over 15 amino acids. The CDR3 DNA reads TGCGCCAGCAGCCATAATGCGGGGAACCAAGAGACCCAGTACTTC. This translates into CASSHNAGNQETQYF. The variable domain in full, with the rest retrieved from reference TRBV5-1 and TRBJ2-5, is KAGVTQTPRYLIKTRGQQVTLSCSPISGHRSVSWYQQTPGQGLQFLFEYFSETQRNKGNFPGRFSGRQFSNSRSEMNVSTLELGDSALYLCASSHNAGNQETQYFGPGTRLLVL.

The V call is TRBV14, the J call TRBJ2-7; TRBD2 matches at 12 bases. This CDR3 contains 16 residues. Germline loops: CDR1 SGHDN, CDR2 FVKESK. V gave up 2 bases and J gave up 3 bases; unmatched junction bases: 5. The CDR3 loop reads CASSQPGLAGLYEQYF. In DNA form, the CDR3 reads TGTGCCAGCAGCCAACCGGGACTAGCGGGCCTCTACGAGCAGTACTTC.

The chain links TRBV27 to TRBJ2-1; D is undetermined. Germline assignment: CDR1 MNHEY and CDR2 SMNVEV (reference sequence). This CDR3 comprises 14 residues. Between the trimmed V and J ends, which lost 5 bases and 3 bases, there was a span of 11 bases. Here the CDR3 DNA reads TGTGCCAGCAGTCGCCCCCGAGACTACAATGAGCAGTTCTTC. Translation: CASSRPRDYNEQFF.

This clonotype was detected many times. This chain connects TRBV12-3 or TRBV12-4 to TRBJ2-1; either TRBD1 or TRBD2 may supply D (5 bases each). V lost 5 bases, J lost 0 bases, and 11 bases lay in between. The CDR3 length is 15 residues. The CDR3 sequence is CASSPGLSSYNEQFF. CDR3 nucleotide sequence: TGTGCCAGCAGTCCGGGGCTCAGCTCCTACAATGAGCAGTTCTTC.